This entry lists 26 T cell receptor beta chains sequenced from one sample in a study of T-cell reconstitution after alpha-beta-depleted transplantation in children. The library targeted TCRbeta and was prepared with unique molecular identifiers. MiXCR, applied by TCRdb to the PCR reads, yields one record per CDR3 protein. The repertoire has approximately 190,000 distinct CDR3 sequences, around 9.2% of them found once; the top ten carry about 40%. Source: PBMCs, mostly from graft donor cells, taken 360 days after TCRalphabeta/CD19-depleted stem cell transplant. These receptors all stem from a male patient between 2 and 15 years old who had a stem cell transplant for acute myeloid leukemia, so the T cells may come from the graft donor.

This chain joins TRBV7-8 and TRBJ1-1; D unclear. CDR3 length: 16 residues. Germline values: CDR1 SGHVS, CDR2 FQNEAQ. The germline V and J ends were trimmed by 5 bases and 0 bases, with 16 bases remaining between them. The CDR3: CASSQIRAVMNTEAFF. The CDR3 DNA is TGTGCCAGCAGCCAGATTCGGGCGGTGATGAACACTGAAGCTTTCTTT.

This clonotype appeared a few times. The V call is TRBV5-1, the J call TRBJ2-1; D possibly uses TRBD1 or TRBD2 (5 bases each). The CDR3 extends over 15 amino acids. CDR1 SGHRS and CDR2 YFSETQ come from the germline V gene. The ends were cut back, 0 bases at V and 2 bases at J, with 9 bases in the middle. This CDR3 is CASSLGGRPYNEQFF. DNA for the CDR3: TGCGCCAGCAGCTTGGGGGGACGGCCCTACAATGAGCAGTTCTTC.

At least ten counts were recorded for this clonotype. The chain links TRBV6-1 to TRBJ1-2; perhaps TRBD1 as D (5 bases). This CDR3 region has 15 residues. V was cut by 3 bases and J by 8 bases, with 19 bases left in between. Germline values: CDR1 MNHNS, CDR2 SASEGT. CDR3 nucleotide sequence: TGTGCCAGCAGTGAGCAGGGCGGCACTCGGGAAGGCTACACCTTC. Translation gives CASSEQGGTREGYTF.

This clonotype was found many times. V gene TRBV4-3 combines with J gene TRBJ2-7; tentative D call: TRBD1 (6 bases). This CDR3 has 13 amino acids. Between the trimmed V and J ends, which lost 2 bases and 4 bases, there was a span of 9 bases. Looked up from germline, CDR1 is LGHNA and CDR2 is YSLEER. In DNA, the CDR3 is TGCGCCAGCAGCCAACAAGGGGGATACGAGCAGTACTTC. Translating it yields CASSQQGGYEQYF.

This clonotype was seen a single time. Since the CDR3 does not end with the conserved phenylalanine or tryptophan, this likely comes from a read error. CDR3 amino acids: CASSSTPGTGDETQYI. CDR3 sequence (DNA): TGTGCCAGCAGTTCAACCCCCGGGACAGGGGACGAGACCCAGTACATC. This rearrangement joins TRBV12-3 or TRBV12-4 to TRBJ2-5; TRBD1 matches 10 bases. The CDR3 has 16 amino acids. Trimming at V came to 4 bases and at J to 5 bases, leaving 10 bases not matched to a gene.

The rearrangement links TRBV25-1 to TRBJ2-6; the D is unclear. The CDR3 is 16 amino acids. V was shortened by 6 bases and J by 0 bases, with 12 bases between the two germline ends. Germline CDR1 reads MGHDK; CDR2 reads SYGVNS. The CDR3 DNA reads TGTGCCAGCAGACCTGGTCTTGGCTCTGGGGCCAACGTCCTGACTTTC. As protein: CASRPGLGSGANVLTF.

The chain joins TRBV19 to TRBJ2-1, with 10 bases fitting TRBD2. V lost 7 bases to trimming and J lost 2 bases; unmatched junction nucleotides: 2. The germline gives CDR1 LNHDA, CDR2 SQIVND (reference sequence). The CDR3 runs 14 residues. The CDR3 DNA is TGTGCCAGTACTAGCGGGAGCCCCTACAATGAGCAGTTCTTC. This translates into CASTSGSPYNEQFF.

The V gene is TRBV20-1, the J gene TRBJ2-1; D unresolved. Per the germline V gene, CDR1 is DFQATT and CDR2 is SNEGSKA (reference sequence). V was pared by 6 bases and J by 3 bases, with 12 bases between. CDR3 length: 13 residues. CDR3 region: CSAPGTDYNEQFF. CDR3 DNA sequence: TGCAGTGCCCCCGGTACGGACTACAATGAGCAGTTCTTC.

This clonotype was recorded at least ten times. The CDR3 nucleotides read TGTGCCAGCAGTCGCGACAGGACCGGGGCCAACGTCCTGACTTTC. It specifies CASSRDRTGANVLTF. The rearrangement joins TRBV5-8 to TRBJ2-6, with TRBD1 as a possible D gene (6 bases). V was cut by 5 bases and J by 4 bases, with 13 bases left in between. Germline loops: CDR1 SGHTS, CDR2 YDEGEE. CDR3 length: 15 amino acids.

This clonotype was detected only a few times. The chain links TRBV19 to TRBJ2-7; 11 bases map to TRBD1. Unmatched junction bases numbered 4, after V lost 7 bases and J lost 5 bases. There are 13 residues in the CDR3. CDR1 is LNHDA and CDR2 is SQIVND in the germline V gene (reference sequence). This CDR3 is CASKGQGVNEQYF. Here the CDR3 DNA reads TGTGCCAGTAAGGGACAGGGGGTTAACGAGCAGTACTTC. Using reference TRBV19 and TRBJ2-7 for the parts outside the CDR3, the full variable domain is DGGITQSPKYLFRKEGQNVTLSCEQNLNHDAMYWYRQDPGQGLRLIYYSQIVNDFQKGDIAEGYSVSREKKESFPLTVTSAQKNPTAFYLCASKGQGVNEQYFGPGTRLTVT.

The rearrangement links TRBV6-5 to TRBJ2-7; 11 bases fit TRBD2. Germline CDR1 MNHEY, CDR2 SVGAGI. This CDR3 is 19 amino acids long. V was pared by 1 base and J by 7 bases, with 18 bases of the junction left unmatched. For the CDR3, the DNA is TGTGCCAGCAGTTACTTTAGTCCCGGGACTAGCGGCTTCAGGGGGGAGCAGTACTTC. It is translated as CASSYFSPGTSGFRGEQYF.

The rearrangement uses TRBV12-3 or TRBV12-4 and TRBJ1-1, with D possibly TRBD1 on 5 matching bases. This CDR3 comprises 15 residues. Trimming stripped 7 bases from V and 1 base from J, with 16 bases between. CDR3 in DNA: TGTGCCAGCACCCCTCGGAGGGGCCGGAACACTGAAGCTTTCTTT. Translating gives CASTPRRGRNTEAFF.

V gene TRBV20-1 combines with J gene TRBJ2-7, with 11 bases identical to TRBD2. The V segment lost 0 bases and the J segment 3 bases; nucleotides outside the gene matches: 4. The CDR3 is 15 residues long. Germline V gene data show CDR1 as DFQATT and CDR2 as SNEGSKA (reference sequence). The CDR3 DNA reads TGCAGTGCTAGAGACCCTAGCGGGGGGTACTACGAGCAGTACTTC. It encodes CSARDPSGGYYEQYF.

This chain links TRBV20-1 with TRBJ2-5; a weak D match, TRBD1 (5 bases). Germline CDR1 reads DFQATT; CDR2 reads SNEGSKA (reference sequence). Trimming removed 4 bases at V and 7 bases at J, with 10 bases between. The CDR3 runs to 11 residues. The CDR3 here is CSATGLGTQYF. The CDR3 region has the DNA TGCAGTGCTACAGGGTTAGGGACCCAGTACTTC.

This rearrangement joins TRBV7-3 to TRBJ2-5, with a tentative D call TRBD2 (6 bases). V lost 5 bases and J lost 5, with 15 bases in between. This CDR3 region has 14 residues. CDR1 and CDR2 (germline): SGHTA, FQGTGA. CDR3 sequence reads: CASSPGGKRETQYF. The CDR3 DNA reads TGTGCCAGCAGCCCCGGCGGGAAGCGGGAGACCCAGTACTTC.

This sequence joins TRBV7-9 and TRBJ2-3; weak D call: TRBD1 (5 bases). V lost 3 bases and J 2 bases, leaving 9 bases between the germline ends. Germline lookup yields CDR1 SEHNR and CDR2 FQNEAQ (reference sequence). The CDR3 is 14 residues long. The DNA for the CDR3 is TGTGCCAGCAGCTTGGGGCTCCACACAGATACGCAGTATTTT. Residues: CASSLGLHTDTQYF.

For this clonotype: A much larger clone lies one base from this, so it may be a read error. This chain connects TRBV20-1 to TRBJ2-3, with 9 positions matching TRBD2. CDR1 is DFQATT, CDR2 SNEGSKA, per germline (reference sequence). The CDR3 contains 13 residues. The CDR3, as DNA: TGCAGTGCTAGCGCGGGAGGGGTGCATACGCTGTATTTT. Protein product: CSASAGGVHTLYF.

This clonotype was seen repeatedly, ten times or more. The chain is built from TRBV25-1 and TRBJ1-2; tentatively, D is TRBD1 (5 bases). The CDR3 spans 16 residues. The V and J ends lost 2 bases and 0 bases respectively, with 13 bases between them. The germline gives CDR1 MGHDK, CDR2 SYGVNS. The CDR3 DNA follows: TGTGCCAGCAGTGAAGAGTTAGCGGGACCTAACTATGGCTACACCTTC. Its translation: CASSEELAGPNYGYTF.

The sample holds a few counts of this clonotype. The chain links TRBV15 to TRBJ2-1; D perhaps matches TRBD2 (5 bases). The ends were cut back, 2 bases at V and 4 bases at J, with 15 bases in the middle. Germline loops: CDR1 LNHNV, CDR2 YYDKDF (reference sequence). This CDR3 spans 16 amino acids. The CDR3 DNA sequence: TGTGCCACCAGCAGATTGGACTGGCCCGCGTACAATGAGCAGTTCTTC. This encodes CATSRLDWPAYNEQFF.

There are many counts of this clonotype. This chain uses TRBV24-1 with TRBJ2-5; weak D call: TRBD1 (5 bases). CDR1 and CDR2 from the germline V gene are KGHDR and SFDVKD. Deletions cut 7 bases from V and 5 bases from J, with 13 bases between. This CDR3 is 13 amino acids long. Written as DNA, the CDR3 is TGTGCCACCAGCGACGGTGCAGGGGAGACCCAGTACTTC. Translated: CATSDGAGETQYF.

Many counts were recorded for this clonotype. The chain links TRBV29-1 to TRBJ2-7; D is perhaps TRBD1 (5 bases). The CDR3 has 12 residues. V was pared by 4 bases and J by 2 bases, with 9 bases between. Germline assignment: CDR1 SQVTM and CDR2 ANQGSEA. The CDR3 sequence: CSVVDRTYEQYV. CDR3 bases: TGCAGCGTTGTTGACAGAACCTACGAGCAGTACGTC.

This clonotype was observed at least ten times. The rearrangement uses TRBV6-2 or TRBV6-3 and TRBJ1-3; TRBD1 matches at 9 bases. Germline V gene lookup returns CDR1 MNHEY and CDR2 SVGEGT. Losses at the gene ends were 0 bases for V and 4 bases for J; bases not matched to a gene: 4. The CDR3 loop spans 16 amino acids. For the CDR3, the DNA is TGTGCCAGCAGTTACTCACAGGGGGCGCGAGGAAACACCATATATTTT. Encoded protein: CASSYSQGARGNTIYF.

The CDR3 sequence: CAIGRNSGRSYEQYF. The CDR3 coding sequence is TGTGCCATCGGTCGAAATAGCGGGAGGTCGTACGAGCAGTACTTC. The gene calls are TRBV10-3 and TRBJ2-7; 10 nucleotides match TRBD2. J lost 4 bases, V lost 8 bases, and 11 bases had no gene match. CDR3 length equals 15 residues. Germline V gene data show CDR1 as ENHRY and CDR2 as SYGVKD.

This clonotype was detected a few times. The J gene is TRBJ2-1, the V gene TRBV2; 8 positions match TRBD2. Germline V gives CDR1 SNHLY, CDR2 FYNNEI. The CDR3 is made up of 14 amino acids. V gave up 9 bases and J gave up 0 bases; unmatched junction bases: 4. The CDR3 reads CARATSGSYNEQFF. DNA for the CDR3: TGTGCCAGGGCCACTAGCGGCTCCTACAATGAGCAGTTCTTC.

This clonotype was detected only a few times. The chain is built from TRBV5-1 and TRBJ1-2; 7 nucleotides agree with TRBD1. V lost 4 bases to trimming and J lost 4 bases; unmatched junction nucleotides: 13. CDR1 and CDR2 from the germline V gene are SGHRS and YFSETQ. The length of the CDR3 is 16 residues. The CDR3: CASSANYPTGTYGYTF. In DNA form, the CDR3 reads TGCGCCAGCAGCGCCAATTACCCGACAGGGACCTATGGCTACACCTTC.

The sample holds a few counts of this clonotype. The CDR3 DNA reads as TGTGCCAGCAGTGACGCATATGAAGCTTTCTTT. The encoded protein is CASSDAYEAFF. The chain links TRBV6-4 to TRBJ1-1, with D unclear. The CDR3 covers 11 residues. The germline V gene has CDR1 MRHNA and CDR2 SNTAGT. The V end was cut by 2 bases, the J end by 7 bases, with 5 bases between.